The rows below give T cell receptor beta chains drawn from one sample of a study of cytomegalovirus exposure and HLA in healthy donors. The data were produced by immunoSEQ multiplex PCR, yet TCRdb's version contains in-frame clones alone and is incomplete. In total, the table holds around 84,000 clones. The sequencing input was PBMCs. These receptors all come from a young man in good health and CMV-seronegative. CDR3s include the opening cysteine and the closing phenylalanine or tryptophan. The D gene is left open where the match is weak.

>TRBV5-1|TRBJ1-5|-
CASSSTGNTDQPQHF
TGCGCCAGCAGCTCTACAGGGAATACGGATCAGCCCCAGCATTTT
>TRBV28|TRBJ2-6|TRBD1
CASSRLTGQGRSGANVLTF
TGTGCCAGCAGCAGATTAACGGGACAGGGACGCTCTGGGGCCAACGTCCTGACTTTC
>TRBV19|TRBJ2-1|-
CASRAFGQGSYNEQFF
TGTGCCAGTAGGGCCTTCGGGCAGGGGAGCTACAATGAGCAGTTCTTC
>TRBV18|TRBJ2-7|TRBD1
CASSTGGYNEQYF
TGTGCCAGCTCAACAGGGGGCTACAACGAGCAGTACTTC
>TRBV6-1|TRBJ2-2|TRBD1
CASSRTGGTGELFF
TGTGCCAGCTCTCGGACAGGGGGGACCGGGGAGCTGTTTTTT
>TRBV9|TRBJ1-1|-
CASSVGAGNEAFF
TGTGCCAGCAGCGTAGGAGCGGGGAATGAAGCTTTCTTT
>TRBV2|TRBJ1-2|-
CASFGGPISNYGYTF
TGTGCCAGCTTTGGCGGGCCGATCTCTAACTATGGCTACACCTTC
>TRBV2|TRBJ2-5|-
CASSFTWQETQYF
TGTGCCAGCAGCTTCACATGGCAAGAGACCCAGTACTTC
>TRBV6-5|TRBJ2-3|TRBD2
CASNQRLAGTQYF
TGTGCCAGCAACCAACGACTAGCGGGAACGCAGTATTTT
>TRBV19|TRBJ1-2|-
CASSIRRLERGYTF
TGTGCCAGTAGTATAAGGCGGCTCGAGAGGGGCTACACCTTC
>TRBV5-6|TRBJ2-7|TRBD1
CASSLDRVSEQYF
TGTGCCAGCAGCTTAGACAGGGTCTCCGAGCAGTACTTC
>TRBV5-1|TRBJ2-1|TRBD1
CASSTGTGGKNEQFF
TGCGCCAGCAGCACGGGGACAGGGGGTAAGAATGAGCAGTTCTTC
>TRBV7-9|TRBJ1-5|-
CASRGIGANQPQHF
TGTGCCAGCAGAGGAATAGGGGCGAATCAGCCCCAGCATTTT
>TRBV4-1|TRBJ2-7|TRBD2
CASSQDWAGGKQYF
TGCGCCAGCAGCCAAGATTGGGCGGGGGGGAAGCAGTACTTC
>TRBV4-2|TRBJ1-3|-
CASSSAGISGNTIYF
TGTGCCAGCAGCTCCGCGGGGATCTCTGGAAACACCATATATTTT
>TRBV30|TRBJ1-1|-
CAWREGTEAFF
TGTGCCTGGAGGGAGGGCACTGAAGCTTTCTTT
>TRBV15|TRBJ1-2|-
CATSRDLEGSGGYTF
TGTGCCACCAGCAGAGATCTGGAGGGCTCGGGGGGCTACACCTTC
>TRBV5-1|TRBJ2-7|TRBD2
CASSPSGSSYEQYF
TGCGCCAGCAGCCCTAGCGGGAGCTCCTACGAGCAGTACTTC
>TRBV5-6|TRBJ2-3|TRBD2
CASSLEGLAGGGDTQYF
TGTGCCAGCAGCTTGGAGGGACTAGCGGGAGGTGGAGATACGCAGTATTTT
>TRBV11-3|TRBJ1-6|TRBD1
CASSLGQGENSPLHF
TGTGCCAGCAGCTTGGGGCAGGGGGAGAATTCACCCCTCCACTTT
>TRBV27|TRBJ1-2|-
CASSLYPQGGGYTF
TGTGCCAGCAGTTTATACCCACAGGGCGGAGGCTACACCTTC
>TRBV28|TRBJ1-4|-
CASKIGGQGELFF
TGTGCCAGCAAGATCGGGGGGCAGGGAGAACTGTTTTTT
>TRBV6-1|TRBJ2-7|TRBD2
CASSPSGLAVYEQYF
TGTGCCAGCAGTCCCTCGGGACTAGCGGTTTACGAGCAGTACTTC
>TRBV5-4|TRBJ2-7|TRBD2
CASSLSPSGSYEQYF
TGTGCCAGCAGCCTCTCCCCTAGCGGCTCCTACGAGCAGTACTTC
>TRBV4-1|TRBJ1-5|TRBD1
CASSPYTTTGAGQPQHF
TGCGCCAGCAGCCCCTACACGACGACAGGGGCAGGTCAGCCCCAGCATTTT
>TRBV7-6|TRBJ2-2|TRBD1
CASSFRDRGTGELFF
TGTGCCAGCAGCTTCCGGGACAGGGGGACCGGGGAGCTGTTTTTT
>TRBV2|TRBJ2-7|TRBD2
CASSELAFTYEQYF
TGTGCCAGCAGCGAACTAGCGTTCACCTACGAGCAGTACTTC
>TRBV19|TRBJ1-2|-
CASTLTAQGRGYTF
TGTGCCAGTACTTTGACAGCCCAGGGGCGAGGCTACACCTTC
>TRBV9|TRBJ2-1|TRBD2
CASSTGGSSYNEQFF
TGTGCCAGCAGTACGGGGGGAAGCTCCTACAATGAGCAGTTCTTC